The source of this TCR beta chain is a study of blood T cell repertoires in COVID-19. For the study at large: From T cells, B-cell-depleted T cells, or PBMCs came the material, which was cDNA or gDNA.

V was pared by 1 base and J by 0 bases, with 15 bases of the junction left unmatched. This CDR3 has 20 amino acids. Per the germline V gene, CDR1 is KGHSH and CDR2 is LQKENI. Two consecutive negative NP/OP PCR tests, clearance, or resolved symptoms defined Cohort 3 recovery. Only one count was recorded for this clone. Clones were sequenced by immunoSEQ multiplex PCR, and TCRdb holds only the in-frame ones, with some missing. The sample contains about 330,000 clones, about nine tenths of which appear only once. Sequenced input: PBMCs or T cells enriched from blood (not recorded which). This sequence was found in a woman aged 18-30 years who had recovered from COVID-19. The chain carries TRBV18 and TRBJ2-7, with 10 nucleotides matching TRBD1. CDR3 sequence: CASSPRLIGTGEMSSYEQYF. The CDR3 nucleotides are TGTGCCAGCTCACCACGATTAATTGGGACAGGGGAAATGTCCTCCTACGAGCAGTACTTC.